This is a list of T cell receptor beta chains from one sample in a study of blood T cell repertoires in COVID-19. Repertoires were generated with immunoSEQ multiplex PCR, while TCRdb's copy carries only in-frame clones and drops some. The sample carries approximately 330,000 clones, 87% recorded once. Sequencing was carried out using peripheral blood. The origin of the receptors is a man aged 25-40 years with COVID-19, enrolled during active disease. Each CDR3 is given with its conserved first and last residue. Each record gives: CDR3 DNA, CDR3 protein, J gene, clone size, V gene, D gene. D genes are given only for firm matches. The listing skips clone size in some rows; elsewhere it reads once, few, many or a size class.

CDR3 DNA: TGTGCCAGCAGTTACTTTATGGGACAGGTTGGGGGCTACACCTTC
CDR3 protein: CASSYFMGQVGGYTF
J gene: TRBJ1-2
clone size: -
V gene: TRBV6-5
D gene: TRBD1

CDR3 DNA: TGTGCCAGCAGCCAAGAGGCCAGTACGCAGTATTTT
CDR3 protein: CASSQEASTQYF
J gene: TRBJ2-3
clone size: once
V gene: TRBV14
D gene: -

CDR3 DNA: TGTGCCAGCAGCCTCGACAGGAACACCGGGGAGCTGTTTTTT
CDR3 protein: CASSLDRNTGELFF
J gene: TRBJ2-2
clone size: -
V gene: TRBV7-2
D gene: -

CDR3 DNA: TGTGCCAGCAGCTTATCGTGGACAGGGATTCAGCCCCAGCATTTT
CDR3 protein: CASSLSWTGIQPQHF
J gene: TRBJ1-5
clone size: -
V gene: TRBV7-2
D gene: TRBD1

CDR3 DNA: TGTGCCAGCATAAGGCCGGGACTAGAAGTTGGTGAGCAGTTCTTC
CDR3 protein: CASIRPGLEVGEQFF
J gene: TRBJ2-1
clone size: -
V gene: TRBV7-9
D gene: TRBD2

CDR3 DNA: TGTGCCAGCAGTGCACAGGGGGCGGGTCAGCCCCAGCATTTT
CDR3 protein: CASSAQGAGQPQHF
J gene: TRBJ1-5
clone size: -
V gene: TRBV27
D gene: TRBD1

CDR3 DNA: TGTGCCAGCAGCACCCAGAGCGGGGTGAACACCGGGGAGCTGTTTTTT
CDR3 protein: CASSTQSGVNTGELFF
J gene: TRBJ2-2
clone size: -
V gene: TRBV14
D gene: TRBD2

CDR3 DNA: TGTGCCACCAGCACTGACTTGAACACTGAAGCTTTCTTT
CDR3 protein: CATSTDLNTEAFF
J gene: TRBJ1-1
clone size: once
V gene: TRBV15
D gene: -

CDR3 DNA: TGTGCCAGTAGTCTCAGGGCCCGAAAGGACGAGCAGTACTTC
CDR3 protein: CASSLRARKDEQYF
J gene: TRBJ2-7
clone size: -
V gene: TRBV19
D gene: -

CDR3 DNA: TGTGCCAGCAGCTTAGATAGGGGCCGAATGAACACTGAAGCTTTCTTT
CDR3 protein: CASSLDRGRMNTEAFF
J gene: TRBJ1-1
clone size: -
V gene: TRBV7-8
D gene: -

CDR3 DNA: TGTGCCTGGAGCGGGGGTTCTGGAAACACCATATATTTT
CDR3 protein: CAWSGGSGNTIYF
J gene: TRBJ1-3
clone size: -
V gene: TRBV30
D gene: -

CDR3 DNA: TGTGCCAGCTGGGCCTTCCGATACTCCGACGGGCAGTTCTTC
CDR3 protein: CASWAFRYSDGQFF
J gene: TRBJ2-1
clone size: -
V gene: TRBV6-6
D gene: -

CDR3 DNA: TGCGCCAGCAGCGTGGATCCGGGCGGGGGAGCTAACTATGGCTACACCTTC
CDR3 protein: CASSVDPGGGANYGYTF
J gene: TRBJ1-2
clone size: -
V gene: TRBV5-1
D gene: -

CDR3 DNA: TGTGCCAGCAGCTCTCGTACATCTTCCTACGAGCAGTACTTC
CDR3 protein: CASSSRTSSYEQYF
J gene: TRBJ2-7
clone size: -
V gene: TRBV5-4
D gene: -

CDR3 DNA: TGTGCCAGCAGTCCTGGGGGCAGCAGCAATGAGCAGTTCTTC
CDR3 protein: CASSPGGSSNEQFF
J gene: TRBJ2-1
clone size: -
V gene: TRBV6-5
D gene: -

CDR3 DNA: TGCGCCAGCAGCTTGAGCGGGCAAAGCTCCTACGAGCAGTACTTC
CDR3 protein: CASSLSGQSSYEQYF
J gene: TRBJ2-7
clone size: -
V gene: TRBV5-1
D gene: -

CDR3 DNA: TGTGCCAGCAGTTACTACAGCCCCCTATCTAACGAGCAGTACTTC
CDR3 protein: CASSYYSPLSNEQYF
J gene: TRBJ2-7
clone size: once
V gene: TRBV6-2/TRBV6-3
D gene: -

CDR3 DNA: TGTGCCAGTCAGGGGTTCCTGAACTATGGCTACACCTTC
CDR3 protein: CASQGFLNYGYTF
J gene: TRBJ1-2
clone size: once
V gene: TRBV19
D gene: -

CDR3 DNA: TGTGCCAGCAGCCCGAACAGACAGGGACGAACGAGCAATCAGCCCCAGCATTTT
CDR3 protein: CASSPNRQGRTSNQPQHF
J gene: TRBJ1-5
clone size: -
V gene: TRBV7-2
D gene: TRBD1

CDR3 DNA: TGTGCCATTCGTAGGGGGCGGGATGAAAAACTGTTTTTT
CDR3 protein: CAIRRGRDEKLFF
J gene: TRBJ1-4
clone size: -
V gene: TRBV28
D gene: TRBD1

CDR3 DNA: TGTGCCAGCAGCTTGGCCAGGAGCGGGGGGGCGGTAGATACGCAGTATTTT
CDR3 protein: CASSLARSGGAVDTQYF
J gene: TRBJ2-3
clone size: -
V gene: TRBV5-4
D gene: TRBD2

CDR3 DNA: TGTGCCAGCAGCCCAGCGGGACAGGGCTCAGGAAACACCATATATTTT
CDR3 protein: CASSPAGQGSGNTIYF
J gene: TRBJ1-3
clone size: once
V gene: TRBV25-1
D gene: TRBD1

CDR3 DNA: TGCGCCAGCAGCCAAGGGGGCGGGAGGCCATACAATGAGCAGTTCTTC
CDR3 protein: CASSQGGGRPYNEQFF
J gene: TRBJ2-1
clone size: few
V gene: TRBV4-3
D gene: TRBD2

CDR3 DNA: TGTGCCAGTAGTAAACTACGCAGGGACTCCTTACCAAATCAGCCCCAGCATTTT
CDR3 protein: CASSKLRRDSLPNQPQHF
J gene: TRBJ1-5
clone size: once
V gene: TRBV19
D gene: -

CDR3 DNA: TGTGCCAGCAGGCCTTACTCGGGGGGAACTGGAAACACCATATATTTT
CDR3 protein: CASRPYSGGTGNTIYF
J gene: TRBJ1-3
clone size: -
V gene: TRBV6-6
D gene: -

CDR3 DNA: TGTGCCAGCAGCTCCCTAATAGGGGTTCGGAACATTCAGTACTTC
CDR3 protein: CASSSLIGVRNIQYF
J gene: TRBJ2-4
clone size: -
V gene: TRBV11-2
D gene: -

CDR3 DNA: TGTGCCAGCACCCAAGGGGGGGCAGATAATGAGCAGTTCTTC
CDR3 protein: CASTQGGADNEQFF
J gene: TRBJ2-1
clone size: -
V gene: TRBV6-6
D gene: -

CDR3 DNA: TGTGCCATCAGTGAGTCGACTAGCGGGAGGAACGAGCAGTACTTC
CDR3 protein: CAISESTSGRNEQYF
J gene: TRBJ2-7
clone size: once
V gene: TRBV10-3
D gene: TRBD2

CDR3 DNA: TGTGCCAGGCCCCCGGGGTCGAGTCAGCCCCAGCATTTT
CDR3 protein: CARPPGSSQPQHF
J gene: TRBJ1-5
clone size: -
V gene: TRBV27
D gene: -

CDR3 DNA: TGTGCCAGCAGTCCACAGCTACGTGATACAGAGCACCTGACTTTC
CDR3 protein: CASSPQLRDTEHLTF
J gene: TRBJ2-6
clone size: -
V gene: TRBV27
D gene: -

CDR3 DNA: TGTGCCAGCAGTTTATTATCGACAGGGAACTATGGCTACACCTTC
CDR3 protein: CASSLLSTGNYGYTF
J gene: TRBJ1-2
clone size: -
V gene: TRBV28
D gene: TRBD1

CDR3 DNA: TGTGCCAGCAGTTTAATCGGAGGGAACACTGAAGCTTTCTTT
CDR3 protein: CASSLIGGNTEAFF
J gene: TRBJ1-1
clone size: -
V gene: TRBV27
D gene: -

CDR3 DNA: TGCGCCAGCAGCCAACAACAGGGGGCCTGGTGGACCGGGGAGCTGTTTTTT
CDR3 protein: CASSQQQGAWWTGELFF
J gene: TRBJ2-2
clone size: -
V gene: TRBV4-3
D gene: TRBD1

CDR3 DNA: TGTGCCATCACTAGAACAGGGGACGGGGCTGAAGCTTTCTTT
CDR3 protein: CAITRTGDGAEAFF
J gene: TRBJ1-1
clone size: -
V gene: TRBV10-3
D gene: TRBD1

CDR3 DNA: TGCGCCAGCAGCTATGCCTCGACAGCGAACACTGAAGCTTTCTTT
CDR3 protein: CASSYASTANTEAFF
J gene: TRBJ1-1
clone size: -
V gene: TRBV5-1
D gene: -

CDR3 DNA: TGTGCCAGCAGCTTGGAGGCGGGAGACTATGGCTACACCTTC
CDR3 protein: CASSLEAGDYGYTF
J gene: TRBJ1-2
clone size: -
V gene: TRBV5-6
D gene: -

CDR3 DNA: TGTGCCAGCAGAGACAGGGATACAGGCAATCAGCCCCAGCATTTT
CDR3 protein: CASRDRDTGNQPQHF
J gene: TRBJ1-5
clone size: -
V gene: TRBV2
D gene: TRBD1

CDR3 DNA: TGTGCCAGCAGCGTAGAGGTCGAAGAGGGGGGGCCCATTCGGACCCAGTACTTC
CDR3 protein: CASSVEVEEGGPIRTQYF
J gene: TRBJ2-5
clone size: -
V gene: TRBV9
D gene: -

CDR3 DNA: TGTGCCAGCAGTATACCTTACAGGGGTAATCAGCCCCAGCATTTT
CDR3 protein: CASSIPYRGNQPQHF
J gene: TRBJ1-5
clone size: -
V gene: TRBV28
D gene: TRBD1

CDR3 DNA: TGTGCCAGCTCACCACCACGGTCCTACGAGCAGTACTTC
CDR3 protein: CASSPPRSYEQYF
J gene: TRBJ2-7
clone size: -
V gene: TRBV18
D gene: -

CDR3 DNA: TGCGCCAGCAGCCAAGATGTGGAGCGGGCGAGCTCCTACGAGCAGTACTTC
CDR3 protein: CASSQDVERASSYEQYF
J gene: TRBJ2-7
clone size: -
V gene: TRBV4-1
D gene: -

CDR3 DNA: TGTGCCAGTAGTATAGTGGGACTAGCGGGGAATGAGCAGTTCTTC
CDR3 protein: CASSIVGLAGNEQFF
J gene: TRBJ2-1
clone size: -
V gene: TRBV19
D gene: TRBD2

CDR3 DNA: TGTGCCAGCAGCTCAGGGCAGGGGTCACCCCTCCACTTT
CDR3 protein: CASSSGQGSPLHF
J gene: TRBJ1-6
clone size: -
V gene: TRBV28
D gene: -

CDR3 DNA: TGTGCCAGCAGATTCCCCGGGACAGGGAGCTACAATGAGCAGTTCTTC
CDR3 protein: CASRFPGTGSYNEQFF
J gene: TRBJ2-1
clone size: -
V gene: TRBV28
D gene: TRBD1

CDR3 DNA: TGTGCCAGCACCGGGACAGCCACTTTAGCCTACGAGCAGTACTTC
CDR3 protein: CASTGTATLAYEQYF
J gene: TRBJ2-7
clone size: -
V gene: TRBV5-6
D gene: TRBD1

CDR3 DNA: TGTGCCATCAGACCGACAGGGGACACCGGGGAGCTGTTTTTT
CDR3 protein: CAIRPTGDTGELFF
J gene: TRBJ2-2
clone size: many
V gene: TRBV10-3
D gene: TRBD1

CDR3 DNA: TGCGCCAGCAGCCAAGACGGAGTAGCGGGAGGGTTCAGCACCTACAATGAGCAGTTCTTC
CDR3 protein: CASSQDGVAGGFSTYNEQFF
J gene: TRBJ2-1
clone size: -
V gene: TRBV4-3
D gene: TRBD2

CDR3 DNA: TGTGCCAGCTGGGACAGGGGGAACGAGCAGTACTTC
CDR3 protein: CASWDRGNEQYF
J gene: TRBJ2-7
clone size: -
V gene: TRBV27
D gene: TRBD1

CDR3 DNA: TGTGCCAGCAGTACGGGACTAGCGGAATTTAACACCGGGGAGCTGTTTTTT
CDR3 protein: CASSTGLAEFNTGELFF
J gene: TRBJ2-2
clone size: -
V gene: TRBV7-9
D gene: TRBD2

CDR3 DNA: TGTGCCAGCTCACCGGCACTAGCGGGAGGCTTTTTGGAGACCCAGTACTTC
CDR3 protein: CASSPALAGGFLETQYF
J gene: TRBJ2-5
clone size: -
V gene: TRBV18
D gene: TRBD2

CDR3 DNA: TGTGCCTGGAGACCTCTAGCGGGAGGGGGGCACGAGCAGTACTTC
CDR3 protein: CAWRPLAGGGHEQYF
J gene: TRBJ2-7
clone size: -
V gene: TRBV30
D gene: TRBD2

CDR3 DNA: TGTGCCAGCTCACCCTTCGGTCCCTCCACCGGGGAGCTGTTTTTT
CDR3 protein: CASSPFGPSTGELFF
J gene: TRBJ2-2
clone size: -
V gene: TRBV18
D gene: -

CDR3 DNA: TGCGCCAGCAGCCAAGAAGCTAGCGGGAGGGCCCAAGAGCAGTTCTTC
CDR3 protein: CASSQEASGRAQEQFF
J gene: TRBJ2-1
clone size: -
V gene: TRBV4-3
D gene: TRBD2

CDR3 DNA: TGTGCCGCCGGGGAACAGGGGGCGCAAGGCGGGGAGCTGTTTTTT
CDR3 protein: CAAGEQGAQGGELFF
J gene: TRBJ2-2
clone size: -
V gene: TRBV24-1
D gene: TRBD1